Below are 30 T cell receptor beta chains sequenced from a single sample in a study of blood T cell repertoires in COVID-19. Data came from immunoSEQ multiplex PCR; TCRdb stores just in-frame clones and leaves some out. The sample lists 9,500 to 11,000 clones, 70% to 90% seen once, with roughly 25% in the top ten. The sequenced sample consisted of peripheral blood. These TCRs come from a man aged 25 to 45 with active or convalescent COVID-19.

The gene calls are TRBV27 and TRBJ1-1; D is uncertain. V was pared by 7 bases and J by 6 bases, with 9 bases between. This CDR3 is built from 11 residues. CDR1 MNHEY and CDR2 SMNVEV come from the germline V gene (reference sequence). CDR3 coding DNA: TGTGCCAGCATCCAGGCCCCTGAAGCTTTCTTT. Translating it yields CASIQAPEAFF.

The CDR3 loop reads CATRQIQGGKDTQYF. The CDR3, as DNA: TGTGCCACCAGGCAAATACAGGGCGGAAAAGATACGCAGTATTTT. The rearrangement uses TRBV24-1 and TRBJ2-3; TRBD1 might be the D (6 bases). Germline loops: CDR1 KGHDR, CDR2 SFDVKD. The CDR3 consists of 15 residues. The germline V and J ends were trimmed by 7 bases and 5 bases, with 18 bases remaining between them.

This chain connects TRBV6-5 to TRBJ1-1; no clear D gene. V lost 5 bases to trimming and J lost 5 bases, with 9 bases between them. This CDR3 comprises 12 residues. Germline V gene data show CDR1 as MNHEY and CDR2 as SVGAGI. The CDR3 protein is CASSMTRTEAFF. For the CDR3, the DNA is TGTGCCAGCAGTATGACAAGGACTGAAGCTTTCTTT.

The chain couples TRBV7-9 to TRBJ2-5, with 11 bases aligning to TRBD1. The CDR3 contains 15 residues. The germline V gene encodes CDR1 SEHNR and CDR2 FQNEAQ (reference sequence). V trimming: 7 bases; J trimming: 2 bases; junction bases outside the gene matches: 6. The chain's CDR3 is CASTHGQGAQETQYF. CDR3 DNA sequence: TGTGCCAGCACCCACGGACAGGGGGCACAAGAGACCCAGTACTTC. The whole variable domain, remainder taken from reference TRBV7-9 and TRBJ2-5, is DTGVSQNPRHKITKRGQNVTFRCDPISEHNRLYWYRQTLGQGPEFLTYFQNEAQLEKSRLLSDRFSAERPKGSFSTLEIQRTEQGDSAMYLCASTHGQGAQETQYFGPGTRLLVL.

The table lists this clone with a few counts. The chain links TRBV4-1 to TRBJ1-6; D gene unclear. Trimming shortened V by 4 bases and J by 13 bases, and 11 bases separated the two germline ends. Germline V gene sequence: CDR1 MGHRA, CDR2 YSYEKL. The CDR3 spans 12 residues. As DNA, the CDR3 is TGCGCCAGCAGCCTACCTATGTCCCCCCTCCACTTT. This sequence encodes CASSLPMSPLHF.

CDR3: CASSFPRLAGGLEETQYF. Written as DNA, the CDR3 is TGTGCCAGCAGCTTTCCCCGACTAGCGGGGGGCCTGGAGGAGACCCAGTACTTC. The chain carries TRBV7-6 and TRBJ2-5, with 13 bases identical to TRBD2. Losses at the gene ends were 3 bases for V and 5 bases for J; bases not matched to a gene: 12. The germline V gene has CDR1 SGHVS and CDR2 FNYEAQ. The CDR3 covers 18 residues.

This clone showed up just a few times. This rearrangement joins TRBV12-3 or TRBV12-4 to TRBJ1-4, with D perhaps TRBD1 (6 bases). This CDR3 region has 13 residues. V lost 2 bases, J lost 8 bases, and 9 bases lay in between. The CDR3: CASSLNQGEKLFF. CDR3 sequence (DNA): TGTGCCAGCAGTTTAAATCAGGGGGAAAAACTGTTTTTT.

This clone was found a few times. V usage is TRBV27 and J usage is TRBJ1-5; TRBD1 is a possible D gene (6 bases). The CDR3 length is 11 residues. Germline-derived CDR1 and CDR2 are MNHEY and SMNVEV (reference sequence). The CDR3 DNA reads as TGTGGAACAGGGTGGCGTCAGCCCCAGCATTTT. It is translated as CGTGWRQPQHF.

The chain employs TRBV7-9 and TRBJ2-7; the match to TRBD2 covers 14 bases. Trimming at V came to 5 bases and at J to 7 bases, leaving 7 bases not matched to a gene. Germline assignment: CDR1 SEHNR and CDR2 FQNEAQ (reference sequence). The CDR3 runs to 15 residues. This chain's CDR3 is CASSRTSGGRREQYV. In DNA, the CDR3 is TGTGCCAGCAGCCGGACTAGCGGGGGGAGGCGGGAGCAGTACGTC.

The DNA for the CDR3 is TGTGCCAGTAGTGAAGGCCCAGGGAGGGGCAATCAGCCCCAGCATTTT. This translates into CASSEGPGRGNQPQHF. The chain couples TRBV19 to TRBJ1-5, with D tentatively TRBD1 (5 bases). In germline, CDR1 is LNHDA, CDR2 SQIVND (reference sequence). This CDR3 region has 16 residues. V dropped 5 bases and J dropped 2 bases, with 16 bases sitting between them.

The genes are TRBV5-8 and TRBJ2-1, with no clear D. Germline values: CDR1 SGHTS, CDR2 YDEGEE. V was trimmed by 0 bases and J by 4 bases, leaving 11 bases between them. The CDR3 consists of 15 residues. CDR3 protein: CASSLATTEYNEQFF. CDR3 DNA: TGTGCCAGCAGCTTGGCAACGACGGAGTACAATGAGCAGTTCTTC.

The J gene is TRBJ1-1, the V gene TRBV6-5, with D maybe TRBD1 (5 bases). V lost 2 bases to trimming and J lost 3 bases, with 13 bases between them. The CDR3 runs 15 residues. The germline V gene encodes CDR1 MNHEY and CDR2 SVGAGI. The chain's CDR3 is CASSYVQGGYTEAFF. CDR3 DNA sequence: TGTGCCAGCAGTTACGTCCAGGGAGGGTACACTGAAGCTTTCTTT.

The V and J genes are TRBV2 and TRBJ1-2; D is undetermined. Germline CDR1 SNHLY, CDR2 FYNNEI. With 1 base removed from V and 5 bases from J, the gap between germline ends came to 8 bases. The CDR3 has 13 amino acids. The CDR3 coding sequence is TGTGCCAGCAGTGAAGTCCCAGGTTATGGCTACACCTTC. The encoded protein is CASSEVPGYGYTF.

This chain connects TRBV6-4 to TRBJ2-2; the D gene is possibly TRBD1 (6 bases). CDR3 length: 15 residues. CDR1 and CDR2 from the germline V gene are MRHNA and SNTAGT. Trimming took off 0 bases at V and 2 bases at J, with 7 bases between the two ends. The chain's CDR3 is CASSDSDSNTGELFF. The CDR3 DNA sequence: TGTGCCAGCAGTGACTCGGACAGCAACACCGGGGAGCTGTTTTTT.

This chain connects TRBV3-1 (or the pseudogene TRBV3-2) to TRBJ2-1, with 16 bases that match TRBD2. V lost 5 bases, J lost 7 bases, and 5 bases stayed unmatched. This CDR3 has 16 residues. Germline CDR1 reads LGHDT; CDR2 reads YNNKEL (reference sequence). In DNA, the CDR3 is TGTGCCAGCAGCTCGGGACTAGCGGGGGGGAAGAATGAGCAGTTCTTC. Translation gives CASSSGLAGGKNEQFF.

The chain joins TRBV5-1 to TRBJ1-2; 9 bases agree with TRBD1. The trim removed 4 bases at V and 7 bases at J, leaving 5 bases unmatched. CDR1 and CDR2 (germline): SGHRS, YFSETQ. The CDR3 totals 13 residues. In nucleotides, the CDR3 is TGCGCCAGCAGCCAGGACAGGGGACGTGGCTACACCTTC. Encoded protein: CASSQDRGRGYTF.

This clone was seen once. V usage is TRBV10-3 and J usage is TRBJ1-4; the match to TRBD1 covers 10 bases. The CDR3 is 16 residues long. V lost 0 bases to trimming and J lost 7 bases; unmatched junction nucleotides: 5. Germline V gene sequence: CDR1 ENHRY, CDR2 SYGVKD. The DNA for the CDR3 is TGTGCCATCAGTGAGTCGGGACAGGGGTTAATTGAAAAACTGTTTTTT. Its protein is CAISESGQGLIEKLFF.

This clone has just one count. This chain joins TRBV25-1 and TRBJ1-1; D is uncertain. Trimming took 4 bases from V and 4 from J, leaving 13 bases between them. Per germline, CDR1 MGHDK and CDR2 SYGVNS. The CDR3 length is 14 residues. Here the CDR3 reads CASSALAGSTEAFF. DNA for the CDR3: TGTGCCAGCAGTGCCCTTGCGGGTAGCACTGAAGCTTTCTTT.

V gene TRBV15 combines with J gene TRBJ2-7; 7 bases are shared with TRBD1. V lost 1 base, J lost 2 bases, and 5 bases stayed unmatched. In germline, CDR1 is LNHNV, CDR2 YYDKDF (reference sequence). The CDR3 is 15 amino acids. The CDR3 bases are TGTGCCACCAGCAGAGTGGCAGGGGGAGCCTACGAGCAGTACTTC. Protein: CATSRVAGGAYEQYF.

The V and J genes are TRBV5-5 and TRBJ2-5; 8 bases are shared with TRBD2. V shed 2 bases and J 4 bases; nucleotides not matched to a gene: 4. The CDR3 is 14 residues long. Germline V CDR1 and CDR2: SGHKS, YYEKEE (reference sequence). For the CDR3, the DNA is TGTGCCAGCAGCTTATTAGCGGGGAGAGAGACCCAGTACTTC. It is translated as CASSLLAGRETQYF.

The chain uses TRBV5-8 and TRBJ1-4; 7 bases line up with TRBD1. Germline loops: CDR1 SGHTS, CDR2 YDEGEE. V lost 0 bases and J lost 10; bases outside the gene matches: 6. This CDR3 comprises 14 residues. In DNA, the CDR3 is TGTGCCAGCAGCTTGGAGAACCAGGGGGTAAAACTGTTTTTT. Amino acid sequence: CASSLENQGVKLFF.

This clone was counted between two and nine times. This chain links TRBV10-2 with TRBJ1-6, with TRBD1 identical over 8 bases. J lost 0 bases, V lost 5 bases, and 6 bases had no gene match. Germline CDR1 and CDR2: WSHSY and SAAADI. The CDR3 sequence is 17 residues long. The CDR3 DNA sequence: TGCGCCAGCAGTAGGACAGGGCCAGGCTCCTATAATTCACCCCTCCACTTT. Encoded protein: CASSRTGPGSYNSPLHF.

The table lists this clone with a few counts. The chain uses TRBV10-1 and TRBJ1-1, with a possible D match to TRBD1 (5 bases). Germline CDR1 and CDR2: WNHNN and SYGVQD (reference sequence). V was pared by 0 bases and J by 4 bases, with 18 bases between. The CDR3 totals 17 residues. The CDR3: CASSESTIIRESTEAFF. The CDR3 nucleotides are TGCGCCAGCAGTGAGTCTACTATTATCAGGGAATCCACTGAAGCTTTCTTT.

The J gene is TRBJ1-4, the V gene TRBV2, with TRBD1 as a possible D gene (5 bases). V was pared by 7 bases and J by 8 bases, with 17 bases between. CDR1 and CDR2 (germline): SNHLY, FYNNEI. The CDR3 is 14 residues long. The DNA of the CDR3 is TGTGCCAGCACTGGTCGGAGGGGTGGCGAAAAACTGTTTTTT. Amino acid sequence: CASTGRRGGEKLFF.

CDR3 nucleotide sequence: TGCAGTGCTAGTGAGATCGGGGGCACCGGGGAGCTGTTTTTT. Translated, it gives CSASEIGGTGELFF. V and J are TRBV20-1 and TRBJ2-2; a weak D match, TRBD2 (6 bases). V lost 3 bases and J lost 4, with 12 bases in between. Germline V gives CDR1 DFQATT, CDR2 SNEGSKA (reference sequence). CDR3 size: 14 residues.

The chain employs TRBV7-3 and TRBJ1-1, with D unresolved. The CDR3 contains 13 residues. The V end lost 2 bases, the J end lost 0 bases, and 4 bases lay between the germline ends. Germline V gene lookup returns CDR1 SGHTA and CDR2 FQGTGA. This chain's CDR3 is CASSLYMNTEAFF. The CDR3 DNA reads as TGTGCCAGCAGCTTATATATGAACACTGAAGCTTTCTTT.

CDR3 amino acids: CASSRGGAGVYGYTF. The CDR3 DNA follows: TGTGCCAGCAGCCGGGGGGGAGCAGGCGTCTATGGCTACACCTTC. The gene calls are TRBV7-6 and TRBJ1-2, with a weak D call TRBD1 (5 bases). The germline V gene encodes CDR1 SGHVS and CDR2 FNYEAQ. V dropped 5 bases and J dropped 4 bases, with 17 bases sitting between them. This CDR3 is 15 amino acids long.

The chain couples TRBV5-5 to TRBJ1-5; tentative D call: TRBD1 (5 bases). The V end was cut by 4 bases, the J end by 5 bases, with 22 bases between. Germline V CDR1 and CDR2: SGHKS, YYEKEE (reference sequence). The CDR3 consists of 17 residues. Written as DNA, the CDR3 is TGTGCCAGCAGCCCGGAGGGTCGGGGGATAGGGGATCAGCCCCAGCATTTT. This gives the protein CASSPEGRGIGDQPQHF.

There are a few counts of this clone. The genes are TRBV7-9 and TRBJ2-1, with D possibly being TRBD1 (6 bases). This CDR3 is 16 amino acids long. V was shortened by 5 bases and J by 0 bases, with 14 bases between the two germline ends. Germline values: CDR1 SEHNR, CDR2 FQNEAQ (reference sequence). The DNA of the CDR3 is TGTGCCAGCAGCCCCTTCAGGGGTTACTCCTACAATGAGCAGTTCTTC. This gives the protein CASSPFRGYSYNEQFF.

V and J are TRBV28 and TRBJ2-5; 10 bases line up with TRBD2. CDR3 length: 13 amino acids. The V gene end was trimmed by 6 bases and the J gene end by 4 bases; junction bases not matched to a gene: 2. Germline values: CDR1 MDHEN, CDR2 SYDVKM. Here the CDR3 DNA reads TGTGCCAGCAGACTAGCGGGGTTAGAGACCCAGTACTTC. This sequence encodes CASRLAGLETQYF.